This entry features one T cell receptor (beta chain) sequence. What it binds is not known. The record originates from a study of T cells in Graves' hyperthyroidism and ophthalmopathy. Study findings and constraints: The model foresaw ophthalmopathy a median around 6.8 months prior to onset.

TCR beta CDR3 regions were amplified from RNA transcripts. Initially, a first-round RT-PCR of the TCR CDR3 employed the HTBI primer set. TCRdb reprocessed the multiplex PCR reads with MiXCR, giving one entry per CDR3 protein. The sample includes hundreds of thousands of distinct CDR3 sequences, 38% of them seen just once. Graves' hyperthyroidism showing no ophthalmopathy progression within 18 months was considered stable. Sequencing was done on a sample of blood. This clonotype originated in a man between 18 and 35 years old with Graves' hyperthyroidism.

The CDR3 region has the DNA TGTGCCAGCAGTTACCAAGGGGGCGTCTCCACCTTC. Amino acid sequence: CASSYQGGVSTF. This chain uses TRBV6-2 or TRBV6-3 with TRBJ1-2, with 7 bases fitting TRBD1. Unmatched junction bases numbered 7, after V lost 2 bases and J lost 13 bases. CDR3 length: 12 amino acids. Germline V lookup: CDR1 MNHEY, CDR2 SVGEGT.